The clone carrying this T cell receptor (beta chain) was observed at least ten times. The sequence runs out 3 residues before the end of the CDR3; the remainder is reconstructed from the germline J gene. This sample was taken from a study of T cell clonality in common variable immunodeficiency. The repertoire was sequenced with immunoSEQ multiplex PCR; TCRdb's copy has only in-frame clones and lacks some. The sample holds some 33,000 clones, and no clone turns up only once. Heparinized whole blood, 5 to 8 ml, came from each donor. The germline V gene encodes CDR1 GTSNPN and CDR2 SVGIG (reference sequence). V was pared by 1 base and J by 3 bases, with 6 bases of the junction left unmatched. The CDR3 runs to 15 residues.

Source material: peripheral blood mononuclear cells. The chain combines TRBV30 with TRBJ2-1; TRBD2 agrees at 7 bases. The TCR originated in a person aged 18 to 75 in good health. The CDR3 protein is CAWSGASGFYNEQFF. The sequenced part of the CDR3 DNA is TGTGCCTGGAGTGGGGCTAGCGGATTCTACAATGAG.